These 18 T cell receptor beta chains were all obtained from the same sample, sequenced in a study of STAT3 mutations in large granular lymphocyte leukemia. General study points: In T-cell large granular lymphocyte leukemia, about half of patients showed multiple immunodominant subclonotypes.

Their antigen targets remain unknown. Produced via immunoSEQ multiplex PCR; TCRdb's table is partial and in-frame only. The profile shows almost 25,000 clones, about 95% of them singletons. Material: peripheral blood mononuclear cells. Receptor source: a man aged 40-50 years with T-cell large granular lymphocyte leukemia. Some clones in this sample may be carry-over from other donors' samples.

This chain connects TRBV4-2 to TRBJ1-4; D not certain. V lost 0 bases to trimming and J lost 9 bases, with 8 bases between them. Germline CDR1 reads LGHNA; CDR2 reads YNFKEQ. The CDR3 spans 13 residues. CDR3 sequence reads: CASSQDPGKKLFF. CDR3 DNA sequence: TGTGCCAGCAGCCAAGACCCCGGGAAAAAACTGTTTTTT.

The chain has TRBV7-2 and TRBJ1-1; D is uncertain. CDR3 length equals 14 residues. V was cut by 1 base and J by 3 bases, with 9 bases left in between. CDR1 is SGHTA, CDR2 FQGNSA, per germline. The CDR3 protein is CASSLGSGYTEAFF. As DNA, the CDR3 is TGTGCCAGCAGCTTAGGGTCAGGCTACACTGAAGCTTTCTTT.

This clone has a single count. J is TRBJ2-3 and V is TRBV27; TRBD1 is a possible D gene (5 bases). There are 15 residues in the CDR3. CDR1 is MNHEY, CDR2 SMNVEV, per germline (reference sequence). Trimming removed 8 bases at V and 4 bases at J, with 19 bases between. The CDR3 nucleotides are TGTGCCAGCGCCTTACAGGATTCACCTCCAGATACGCAGTATTTT. As protein: CASALQDSPPDTQYF.

J is TRBJ1-3 and V is TRBV30, with D possibly TRBD1 on 6 matching bases. With 3 bases removed from V and 0 bases from J, the gap between germline ends came to 9 bases. The CDR3 is made up of 14 amino acids. From germline, CDR1 is GTSNPN and CDR2 SVGIG (reference sequence). The CDR3 region has the DNA TGTGCCTGGAGCCAGGGGAACTCTGGAAACACCATATATTTT. Its translation: CAWSQGNSGNTIYF. The full variable domain, with the rest looked up from reference TRBV30 and TRBJ1-3, is SQTIHQWPATLVQPVGSPLSLECTVEGTSNPNLYWYRQAAGRGLQLLFYSVGIGQISSEVPQNLSASRPQDRQFILSSKKLLLSDSGFYLCAWSQGNSGNTIYFGEGSWLTVV.

The chain combines TRBV30 with TRBJ1-6, with D possibly being TRBD1 (6 bases). The ends were cut back, 1 base at V and 7 bases at J, with 8 bases in the middle. The CDR3 covers 13 residues. Germline CDR1 reads GTSNPN; CDR2 reads SVGIG (reference sequence). CDR3 nucleotides: TGTGCCTGGAGTGGGGGGCGGAATTCACCCCTCCACTTT. Amino acid sequence: CAWSGGRNSPLHF.

The chain joins TRBV5-1 to TRBJ2-1; TRBD1 is a possible D gene (6 bases). Looked up from germline, CDR1 is SGHRS and CDR2 is YFSETQ. The CDR3 has 14 amino acids. V was pared by 2 bases and J by 4 bases, with 10 bases between. CDR3 bases: TGCGCCAGCAGCTTTCCAGGGGAGTACAATGAGCAGTTCTTC. Encoded protein: CASSFPGEYNEQFF.

The rearrangement links TRBV27 to TRBJ1-6; TRBD1 aligns across 8 bases. Germline CDR1 reads MNHEY; CDR2 reads SMNVEV (reference sequence). J was trimmed by 7 bases and V by 6 bases; bases with no gene match: 8. There are 15 residues in the CDR3. The CDR3 sequence: CASRVTGAGNSPLHF. CDR3 coding DNA: TGTGCCAGCAGGGTGACAGGGGCCGGGAATTCACCCCTCCACTTT.

Only one count was recorded for this clone. V and J are TRBV5-6 and TRBJ2-3; the match to TRBD2 covers 9 bases. Germline lookup yields CDR1 SGHDT and CDR2 YYEEEE. With 1 base clipped from V and 5 bases from J, the junction kept 8 bases outside the gene matches. The CDR3 has 16 amino acids. CDR3 nucleotides: TGTGCCAGCAGCTTGAGAGCGGGGGGTCTCGGAGATACGCAGTATTTT. Protein sequence: CASSLRAGGLGDTQYF.

The chain has TRBV5-8 and TRBJ1-6; D is undetermined. The CDR3 extends over 16 amino acids. CDR1 and CDR2 (germline): SGHTS, YDEGEE. V lost 6 bases to trimming and J lost 1 base, with 14 bases between them. As DNA, the CDR3 is TGTGCCAGCACCCCACCGGGGAGATCCTATAATTCACCCCTCCACTTT. Translating it yields CASTPPGRSYNSPLHF.

V and J are TRBV5-4 and TRBJ2-7, with unresolved D. The CDR3 contains 14 residues. Between the trimmed V and J ends, which lost 5 bases and 7 bases, there was a span of 19 bases. In germline, CDR1 is SGHNT, CDR2 YYREEE (reference sequence). Written as DNA, the CDR3 is TGTGCCAGCAGTCCCGGGCCAACTACGCCAGAGCAGTACTTC. Protein product: CASSPGPTTPEQYF.

This rearrangement joins TRBV9 to TRBJ1-2; 7 bases line up with TRBD1. The CDR3 consists of 14 residues. Germline assignment: CDR1 SGDLS and CDR2 YYNGEE. V shed 2 bases, J shed 3 bases, and the junction held 4 bases outside the gene matches. This CDR3 is CASSVGDSHYGYTF. The CDR3 nucleotides read TGTGCCAGCAGCGTGGGGGACAGCCACTATGGCTACACCTTC.

This rearrangement joins TRBV19 to TRBJ1-2, with 9 positions matching TRBD1. This CDR3 comprises 15 residues. The V and J ends lost 3 bases and 8 bases, in that order; junction bases with no gene match: 10. CDR1 and CDR2 from the germline V gene are LNHDA and SQIVND (reference sequence). CDR3 protein: CASSIGLDRGGGYTF. CDR3 coding DNA: TGTGCCAGTAGTATTGGCCTGGACAGGGGAGGAGGCTACACCTTC.

This chain uses TRBV18 with TRBJ1-6; no clear D gene. V was shortened by 3 bases and J by 10 bases, with 13 bases between the two germline ends. The CDR3 length is 14 residues. Looked up from germline, CDR1 is KGHSH and CDR2 is LQKENI. As DNA, the CDR3 is TGTGCCAGCTCACCCTGGGGAAGTGAATCACCCCTCCACTTT. This codes for CASSPWGSESPLHF.

The CDR3 loop is CASVGGPPNYGYTF. CDR3 DNA sequence: TGCGCCAGCGTCGGGGGGCCCCCTAACTATGGCTACACCTTC. The chain links TRBV4-1 to TRBJ1-2, with TRBD1 as a possible D gene (6 bases). Germline V CDR1 and CDR2: MGHRA, YSYEKL. The CDR3 spans 14 residues. V was clipped by 8 bases and J by 0 bases, with 13 bases between them.

The rearrangement uses TRBV10-3 and TRBJ2-7, with D unclear. The CDR3 contains 12 residues. CDR1 is ENHRY and CDR2 is SYGVKD in the germline V gene. With 2 bases removed from V and 4 bases from J, the gap between germline ends came to 6 bases. The DNA of the CDR3 is TGTGCCATCAGTGAGATGGGGTACGAGCAGTACTTC. Protein sequence: CAISEMGYEQYF.

This chain links TRBV7-3 with TRBJ2-6, with D hard to call. The CDR3 loop spans 13 amino acids. Per germline, CDR1 SGHTA and CDR2 FQGTGA. Trimming removed 8 bases at V and 0 bases at J, with 5 bases between. CDR3: CASGISGANVLTF. CDR3 bases: TGTGCCAGCGGCATCTCTGGGGCCAACGTCCTGACTTTC.

This chain's CDR3 is CASSIGQGALGYTF. The CDR3, as DNA: TGCGCCAGCAGCATTGGACAGGGGGCTCTTGGCTACACCTTC. This sequence joins TRBV4-1 and TRBJ1-2; the match to TRBD1 covers 11 bases. The CDR3 runs to 14 residues. J lost 7 bases, V lost 5 bases, and 6 bases had no gene match. Germline CDR1 MGHRA, CDR2 YSYEKL.

The chain joins TRBV18 to TRBJ1-5, with 7 bases fitting TRBD1. V lost 6 bases to trimming and J lost 3 bases; unmatched junction nucleotides: 11. This CDR3 contains 16 residues. The V gene's germline CDR1 is KGHSH and CDR2 LQKENI. CDR3 region: CASSPEAGTVNQPQHF. The CDR3 DNA follows: TGTGCCAGCTCCCCCGAAGCCGGGACAGTCAATCAGCCCCAGCATTTT.